The 14 T cell receptor beta chains below come from one sample, sequenced in a study of cytomegalovirus exposure and HLA in healthy donors. Amplification used 60 Vbeta primers and 13 Jbeta primers. The protocol was immunoSEQ multiplex PCR, while the TCRdb copy is restricted to in-frame clones and leaves out a portion. The table records 150,000 to 200,000 clones, 87% of them present only once. The specimen sequenced was PBMCs. The source is a boy younger than 10 in good health and CMV-seronegative.

This chain uses TRBV27 with TRBJ1-2; D ambiguous. The CDR3 consists of 12 residues. Germline CDR1 MNHEY, CDR2 SMNVEV (reference sequence). V shed 4 bases and J shed 8 bases, with 11 bases lying between them. This chain's CDR3 is CASSYPGQGYTF. As DNA, the CDR3 is TGTGCCAGCAGTTACCCGGGTCAGGGCTACACCTTC.

The chain employs TRBV11-3 and TRBJ2-1, with D perhaps TRBD2 (6 bases). This CDR3 is built from 15 residues. V dropped 2 bases and J dropped 8 bases, with 16 bases sitting between them. Germline V gene data show CDR1 as SGHNT and CDR2 as YENEEA. This CDR3 is CASSLLGAGTDEQFF. The CDR3 bases are TGTGCCAGCAGCTTACTTGGCGCAGGGACTGATGAGCAGTTCTTC.

The rearrangement links TRBV7-9 to TRBJ2-5; 7 bases agree with TRBD2. Germline loops: CDR1 SEHNR, CDR2 FQNEAQ (reference sequence). The CDR3 contains 14 residues. The V gene end was trimmed by 5 bases and the J gene end by 7 bases; junction bases not matched to a gene: 10. In nucleotides, the CDR3 is TGTGCCAGCAGCGCCGGGGGGATAAGGAGGACCCAGTACTTC. The encoded protein is CASSAGGIRRTQYF.

This chain joins TRBV7-6 and TRBJ2-2; TRBD2 might be the D (6 bases). This CDR3 is 14 amino acids long. CDR1 SGHVS and CDR2 FNYEAQ come from the germline V gene. Trimming shortened V by 6 bases and J by 9 bases, and 17 bases separated the two germline ends. CDR3 region: CASRGGGMDRELFF. The CDR3 DNA sequence: TGTGCCAGCAGGGGAGGCGGGATGGACCGGGAGCTGTTTTTT.

The V and J genes are TRBV6-5 and TRBJ2-7, with TRBD2 identical over 8 bases. The CDR3 totals 14 residues. The germline gives CDR1 MNHEY, CDR2 SVGAGI. The junction had 7 bases not matched to a gene; V was cut back by 2 bases and J by 7 bases. CDR3 DNA sequence: TGTGCCAGCAGTTACGAGGCGGGGGGCTCGGAGCAGTACTTC. Protein: CASSYEAGGSEQYF.

This clone has more than one count but fewer than ten. The rearrangement links TRBV6-1 to TRBJ2-6; perhaps TRBD1 as D (5 bases). CDR3 length equals 14 residues. The germline CDR1 and CDR2 sequences are MNHNS and SASEGT. V lost 7 bases and J lost 2, with 9 bases in between. CDR3 region: CASNLRAGANVLTF. For the CDR3, the DNA is TGTGCCAGCAATCTCAGGGCTGGGGCCAACGTCCTGACTTTC.

CDR3: CASSSVTPSGGGETQYF. The CDR3 region has the DNA TGTGCCAGCAGCTCGGTGACCCCTAGCGGGGGGGGAGAGACCCAGTACTTC. J is TRBJ2-5 and V is TRBV7-9, with 12 bases lining up with TRBD2. The germline CDR1 and CDR2 sequences are SEHNR and FQNEAQ (reference sequence). The J segment lost 4 bases and the V segment lost 4 bases, leaving 10 bases of the junction unmatched. CDR3 size: 17 residues.

As to this clone: One end of the junction does not line up with germline, which may come from a read error. CDR3 protein: CASSLTGGELYF. The CDR3 region has the DNA TGTGCCAGCAGCCTAACAGGGGGGGAGCTGTACTTC. The rearrangement joins TRBV9 to TRBJ2-7; D might be TRBD1 (8 bases). The V gene's germline CDR1 is SGDLS and CDR2 YYNGEE. The CDR3 length is 12 residues.

This clone was detected once. V is TRBV18 and J is TRBJ2-3, with D possibly TRBD2 on 5 matching bases. This CDR3 spans 13 amino acids. The germline CDR1 and CDR2 sequences are KGHSH and LQKENI. Between the trimmed V and J ends, which lost 5 bases and 8 bases, there was a span of 14 bases. CDR3: CASSTLEGGTQYF. In nucleotides, the CDR3 is TGTGCCAGCTCAACTTTAGAGGGCGGTACGCAGTATTTT. Combining the CDR3 with reference TRBV18 and TRBJ2-3 gives the whole variable domain NAGVMQNPRHLVRRRGQEARLRCSPMKGHSHVYWYRQLPEEGLKFMVYLQKENIIDESGMPKERFSAEFPKEGPSILRIQQVVRGDSAAYFCASSTLEGGTQYFGPGTRLTVL.

V and J are TRBV10-3 and TRBJ2-7; 12 nucleotides align to TRBD2. CDR3 length: 16 residues. The germline V gene has CDR1 ENHRY and CDR2 SYGVKD. V trimming: 3 bases; J trimming: 2 bases; junction bases outside the gene matches: 5. As DNA, the CDR3 is TGTGCCATCAGTGACCTAGGGACTAGCGGGCCCTACGAGCAGTACTTC. Its protein product is CAISDLGTSGPYEQYF.

The chain recombines TRBV9 with TRBJ2-3; 8 bases line up with TRBD2. Germline V CDR1 and CDR2: SGDLS, YYNGEE. Trimming at V came to 3 bases and at J to 5 bases, leaving 5 bases not matched to a gene. This CDR3 is built from 14 residues. CDR3 nucleotide sequence: TGTGCCAGCAGCGCGGGGGGGTTAAGAGATACGCAGTATTTT. It specifies CASSAGGLRDTQYF.

The chain has TRBV2 and TRBJ1-1; no clear D. V was cut by 4 bases and J by 2 bases, with 8 bases left in between. This CDR3 spans 13 amino acids. Germline assignment: CDR1 SNHLY and CDR2 FYNNEI. The CDR3, as DNA: TGTGCCAGCAGTGGAGAGCTAAACACTGAAGCTTTCTTT. Translating gives CASSGELNTEAFF.

The genes are TRBV28 and TRBJ1-1; D gene unclear. The CDR3 consists of 14 residues. Looked up from germline, CDR1 is MDHEN and CDR2 is SYDVKM. V gave up 2 bases and J gave up 6 bases, with 13 bases separating them. As DNA, the CDR3 is TGTGCCAGCAGTTTAGACGGAGGAAGAGCTGAAGCTTTCTTT. It translates to CASSLDGGRAEAFF.

Here the CDR3 DNA reads TGCGCCAGCAGCCGGGGACTAGCGGGGGGAACCTACGAGCAGTACTTC. Its protein is CASSRGLAGGTYEQYF. This sequence joins TRBV5-1 and TRBJ2-5, with 15 bases aligning to TRBD2. The J call may be mistaken, given a closer DNA end match to TRBJ2-7. This CDR3 region has 16 residues. Germline lookup yields CDR1 SGHRS and CDR2 YFSETQ.